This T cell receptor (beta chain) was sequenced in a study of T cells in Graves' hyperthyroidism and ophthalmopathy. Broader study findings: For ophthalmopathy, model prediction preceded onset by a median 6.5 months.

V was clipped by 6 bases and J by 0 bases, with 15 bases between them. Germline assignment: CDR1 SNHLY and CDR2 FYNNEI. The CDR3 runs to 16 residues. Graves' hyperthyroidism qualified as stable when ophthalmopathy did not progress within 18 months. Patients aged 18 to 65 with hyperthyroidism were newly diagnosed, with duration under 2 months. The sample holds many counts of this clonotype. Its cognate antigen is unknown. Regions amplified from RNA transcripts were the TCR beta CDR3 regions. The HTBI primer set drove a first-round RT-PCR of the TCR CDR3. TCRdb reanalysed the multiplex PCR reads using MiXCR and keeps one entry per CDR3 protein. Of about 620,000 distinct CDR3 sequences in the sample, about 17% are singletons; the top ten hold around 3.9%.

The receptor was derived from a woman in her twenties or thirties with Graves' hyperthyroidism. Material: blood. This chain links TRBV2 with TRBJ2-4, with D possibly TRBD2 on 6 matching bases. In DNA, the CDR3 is TGTGCCAGCAGCCCGGACTTGGGGGGAGCCAAAAACATTCAGTACTTC. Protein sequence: CASSPDLGGAKNIQYF.